This is a list of T cell receptor beta chains from one sample in a study of cytomegalovirus exposure and HLA in healthy donors. Here immunoSEQ multiplex PCR was the method, and the copy in TCRdb shows in-frame clones only, minus some. The sample table sets out 74,000 or so clones. The specimen sequenced was PBMCs. These receptors all stem from a woman aged 55-70 years in good health and CMV-seronegative. Each CDR3 is given with its conserved first and last residue. The D gene is left open where the match is weak.

d_call,j_call,v_call,cdr3_aa,cdr3_nt
TRBD1,TRBJ2-7,TRBV27,CASRLGQGWYEQYF,TGTGCCAGCAGGCTAGGACAGGGGTGGTACGAGCAGTACTTC
NA,TRBJ1-1,TRBV2,CASSVKQGNTEAFF,TGTGCCAGCAGTGTAAAACAGGGTAACACTGAAGCTTTCTTT
NA,TRBJ2-7,TRBV29-1,CSVDRVHSYEQYF,TGCAGCGTTGACAGGGTTCACTCCTACGAGCAGTACTTC
NA,TRBJ1-3,TRBV19,CASKGEVLGGNTIYF,TGTGCCAGTAAGGGGGAAGTTTTAGGCGGAAACACCATATATTTT
TRBD1,TRBJ1-3,TRBV7-2,CASSPQGVTGNTIYF,TGTGCCAGCAGCCCTCAGGGGGTGACCGGAAACACCATATATTTT
TRBD1,TRBJ2-5,TRBV9,CASSVGTGEVETQYF,TGTGCCAGCAGCGTAGGGACAGGGGAGGTAGAGACCCAGTACTTC
NA,TRBJ2-2,TRBV11-3,CASSLRAGPGELFF,TGTGCCAGCAGCTTAAGGGCAGGGCCCGGGGAGCTGTTTTTT
TRBD1,TRBJ2-7,TRBV9,CASSTQPGTGNEQYF,TGTGCCAGCAGCACACAGCCCGGGACAGGGAACGAGCAGTACTTC
TRBD2,TRBJ2-5,TRBV12-5,CASGVGLAGGPYQETQYF,TGTGCTAGTGGTGTAGGACTAGCGGGAGGACCGTACCAAGAGACCCAGTACTTC
TRBD1,TRBJ2-5,TRBV4-1,CASSRSRDRAQETQYF,TGCGCCAGCAGCCGCAGCCGGGACAGGGCTCAAGAGACCCAGTACTTC
NA,TRBJ1-3,TRBV5-6,CASSLYSGNTIYF,TGTGCCAGCAGCTTATATTCTGGAAACACCATATATTTT
TRBD1,TRBJ2-7,TRBV27,CASSLGPPDRGASSYEQYF,TGTGCCAGCAGTTTAGGGCCCCCCGACAGGGGGGCAAGCTCCTACGAGCAGTACTTC
NA,TRBJ1-4,TRBV19,CASSPQTRGNEKLFF,TGTGCCAGTAGTCCGCAGACCCGCGGAAATGAAAAACTGTTTTTT
NA,TRBJ1-4,TRBV28,CASSFGRGDWRKEKLFF,TGTGCCAGCAGTTTTGGCAGGGGCGACTGGCGAAAGGAAAAACTGTTTTTT
NA,TRBJ1-5,TRBV2,CATRRGVGNQPQHF,TGTGCCACCCGACGGGGGGTGGGCAATCAGCCCCAGCATTTT
NA,TRBJ2-5,TRBV18,CASSPGEGHRETQYF,TGTGCCAGCTCACCGGGGGAGGGACACAGGGAGACCCAGTACTTC
NA,TRBJ2-7,TRBV18,CASSPPGSYEQYF,TGTGCCAGCTCCCCTCCGGGGAGTTACGAGCAGTACTTC
TRBD1,TRBJ1-2,TRBV7-6,CASSQDRGYGYTF,TGTGCCAGCAGCCAGGACAGGGGTTATGGCTACACCTTC
NA,TRBJ2-3,TRBV30,CAWIPGGRRDTQYF,TGTGCCTGGATTCCAGGGGGGAGACGAGATACGCAGTATTTT
NA,TRBJ2-7,TRBV6-4,CARPTGSSYEQYF,TGTGCCAGACCGACCGGGAGCTCCTACGAGCAGTACTTC
NA,TRBJ2-3,TRBV18,CASSPLANPSTDTQYF,TGTGCCAGCTCACCATTGGCAAATCCTAGCACAGATACGCAGTATTTT
TRBD2,TRBJ2-7,TRBV10-3,CAISASSGDTGYEQYF,TGTGCCATCAGCGCCTCGAGCGGGGATACTGGCTACGAGCAGTACTTC